The 17 T cell receptor beta chains listed next were all sequenced from one sample in a study of blood T cell repertoires in COVID-19. Sequencing used immunoSEQ multiplex PCR; TCRdb keeps in-frame clones, though not all of them. The sample holds about 200,000 clones, 82% seen once. Sequenced material: PBMCs or T cells enriched from blood (not recorded which). These receptors were obtained from an older woman with acute COVID-19.

This chain links TRBV11-2 with TRBJ1-6, with 9 nucleotides matching TRBD1. CDR1 is SGHAT, CDR2 FQNNGV, per germline. The CDR3 is 15 residues long. V lost 5 bases, J lost 8 bases, and 7 bases stayed unmatched. CDR3 DNA sequence: TGTGCCAGCAGCCGAACCGGACAGGGGTATTCACCCCTCCACTTT. Protein sequence: CASSRTGQGYSPLHF.

This clone was counted once. The V and J genes are TRBV6-2 or TRBV6-3 and TRBJ2-1, with a tentative D call TRBD2 (6 bases). With 4 bases removed from V and 3 bases from J, the gap between germline ends came to 7 bases. Looked up from germline, CDR1 is MNHEY and CDR2 is SVGEGT. The CDR3 sequence is 13 residues long. This chain's CDR3 is CASSSTSYNEQFF. As DNA, the CDR3 is TGTGCCAGCAGTTCGACTAGCTACAATGAGCAGTTCTTC.

The rearrangement links TRBV7-9 to TRBJ1-4, with D tentatively TRBD1 (6 bases). Trimming stripped 8 bases from V and 5 bases from J, with 24 bases between. Per the germline V gene, CDR1 is SEHNR and CDR2 is FQNEAQ (reference sequence). The CDR3 contains 17 residues. The CDR3 here is CASSSRTDALTNEKLFF. In DNA, the CDR3 is TGTGCCAGCTCCTCCCGGACAGACGCACTAACCAATGAAAAACTGTTTTTT.

The V gene is TRBV10-3, the J gene TRBJ2-3, with 9 bases aligning to TRBD2. V gave up 6 bases and J gave up 2 bases; unmatched junction bases: 3. This CDR3 has 14 amino acids. From germline, CDR1 is ENHRY and CDR2 SYGVKD. The CDR3 coding sequence is TGTGCCATCAGGCTAGCGGGGAACACAGATACGCAGTATTTT. It specifies CAIRLAGNTDTQYF.

J is TRBJ1-5 and V is TRBV6-2 or TRBV6-3; the D gene is possibly TRBD1 (5 bases). Germline CDR1 and CDR2: MNHEY and SVGEGT. Trimming left V 0 bases short and J 7 bases short, with 13 bases between. The length of the CDR3 is 15 residues. DNA for the CDR3: TGTGCCAGCAGTTACTCTCGCAGGGCGGAACAGCCCCAGCATTTT. Residues: CASSYSRRAEQPQHF.

The chain uses TRBV7-8 and TRBJ2-1, with 7 bases fitting TRBD2. The CDR3 is 17 residues long. Trimming cost V 0 bases and J 7 bases; bases outside gene matches: 12. Germline V gives CDR1 SGHVS, CDR2 FQNEAQ. For the CDR3, the DNA is TGTGCCAGCAGCTTAGCATACCGGCTAGCGGTTTCGAATGAGCAGTTCTTC. Amino acid sequence: CASSLAYRLAVSNEQFF.

V and J are TRBV3-1 (or the pseudogene TRBV3-2) and TRBJ1-6; the D gene is possibly TRBD1 (5 bases). From germline, CDR1 is LGHDT and CDR2 YNNKEL (reference sequence). The V end was cut by 0 bases, the J end by 4 bases, with 13 bases between. The CDR3 loop spans 17 amino acids. The CDR3 is CASSQDPGHSYNSPLHF. The CDR3 DNA sequence: TGTGCCAGCAGCCAAGATCCAGGACATAGTTATAATTCACCCCTCCACTTT.

This clone has at least ten counts. V is TRBV7-9 and J is TRBJ1-3; unclear D gene. Trimming stripped 1 base from V and 3 bases from J, with 4 bases between. CDR1 SEHNR and CDR2 FQNEAQ come from the germline V gene (reference sequence). This CDR3 comprises 13 residues. Here the CDR3 DNA reads TGTGCCAGCAGCTTAGGGCTTGGAAACACCATATATTTT. This gives the protein CASSLGLGNTIYF.

This sequence joins TRBV5-5 and TRBJ2-5, with 8 nucleotides matching TRBD1. Germline lookup yields CDR1 SGHKS and CDR2 YYEKEE (reference sequence). J gave up 1 base and V 4 bases, and 6 bases lay outside the gene matches. This CDR3 has 15 amino acids. CDR3 sequence: CASSRDRSTQETQYF. DNA of the CDR3: TGTGCCAGCAGCAGGGACAGGTCCACCCAAGAGACCCAGTACTTC.

The V call is TRBV24-1, the J call TRBJ2-1; D remains ambiguous. The germline V gene encodes CDR1 KGHDR and CDR2 SFDVKD. The CDR3 is 11 residues long. Trimming took off 9 bases at V and 12 bases at J, with 14 bases between the two ends. In DNA form, the CDR3 reads TGTGCCACCCAGTCGTTGGAGACGCAGTTCTTC. Translation gives CATQSLETQFF.

The chain couples TRBV7-2 to TRBJ2-2; 7 bases map to TRBD1. The CDR3 loop spans 15 amino acids. Germline CDR1 and CDR2: SGHTA and FQGNSA. The ends lost 8 bases at V and 0 bases at J; junction bases unmatched: 6. The CDR3 coding sequence is TGTGCCAGCTCCTCGACAGGGCCGAACACCGGGGAGCTGTTTTTT. This translates into CASSSTGPNTGELFF.

The rearrangement joins TRBV5-4 to TRBJ2-1; 13 nucleotides line up with TRBD2. The CDR3 extends over 17 amino acids. The V gene end was trimmed by 0 bases and the J gene end by 8 bases; junction bases not matched to a gene: 8. Germline V CDR1 and CDR2: SGHNT, YYREEE (reference sequence). The CDR3: CASSLATSGRAGHEQFF. CDR3 DNA: TGTGCCAGCAGCTTGGCTACTAGCGGGAGGGCCGGGCATGAGCAGTTCTTC.

V gene TRBV6-6 combines with J gene TRBJ1-3, with D hard to call. This CDR3 is 14 amino acids long. From germline, CDR1 is MNHNY and CDR2 SVGAGI (reference sequence). V dropped 6 bases and J dropped 0 bases, with 9 bases sitting between them. The CDR3 sequence is CASSPIPSGNTIYF. CDR3 coding DNA: TGTGCCAGCAGCCCTATACCCTCTGGAAACACCATATATTTT.

The J gene is TRBJ2-7, the V gene TRBV5-6; the D gene is possibly TRBD1 (5 bases). Germline CDR1 SGHDT, CDR2 YYEEEE. V was clipped by 2 bases and J by 1 base, with 13 bases between them. The CDR3 covers 15 residues. CDR3 bases: TGTGCCAGCAGCTTAATAGGGGCCGATTCCTACGAGCAGTACGTC. Protein sequence: CASSLIGADSYEQYV.

V is TRBV10-3 and J is TRBJ1-2; D call uncertain. Per germline, CDR1 ENHRY and CDR2 SYGVKD. V was cut by 6 bases and J by 1 base, with 12 bases left in between. The CDR3 consists of 14 residues. The CDR3 protein is CAIRPVNFNYGYTF. CDR3 DNA sequence: TGTGCCATCAGACCAGTGAATTTTAACTATGGCTACACCTTC.

The CDR3, as DNA: TGCGCCAGCAGCCAAGTGTTATCTAGCGGGAGTGGTACCGGGGAGCTGTTTTTT. It is translated as CASSQVLSSGSGTGELFF. The rearrangement links TRBV4-3 to TRBJ2-2, with TRBD2 identical over 10 bases. V dropped 1 base and J dropped 5; count of bases not matched to a gene: 10. The germline CDR1 and CDR2 sequences are LGHNA and YSLEER. CDR3 length: 18 amino acids.

The gene calls are TRBV19 and TRBJ2-5, with a tentative D call TRBD2 (6 bases). The CDR3 totals 18 residues. Trimming pared 5 bases from V and 7 bases from J, leaving 29 bases between. CDR1 and CDR2 (germline): LNHDA, SQIVND (reference sequence). As DNA, the CDR3 is TGTGCCAGTAGTCCCCGGGTGACTAGAAGAATACCAAGGGGGACCCAGTACTTC. This codes for CASSPRVTRRIPRGTQYF. Combining the CDR3 with reference TRBV19 and TRBJ2-5 gives the whole variable domain DGGITQSPKYLFRKEGQNVTLSCEQNLNHDAMYWYRQDPGQGLRLIYYSQIVNDFQKGDIAEGYSVSREKKESFPLTVTSAQKNPTAFYLCASSPRVTRRIPRGTQYFGPGTRLLVL.